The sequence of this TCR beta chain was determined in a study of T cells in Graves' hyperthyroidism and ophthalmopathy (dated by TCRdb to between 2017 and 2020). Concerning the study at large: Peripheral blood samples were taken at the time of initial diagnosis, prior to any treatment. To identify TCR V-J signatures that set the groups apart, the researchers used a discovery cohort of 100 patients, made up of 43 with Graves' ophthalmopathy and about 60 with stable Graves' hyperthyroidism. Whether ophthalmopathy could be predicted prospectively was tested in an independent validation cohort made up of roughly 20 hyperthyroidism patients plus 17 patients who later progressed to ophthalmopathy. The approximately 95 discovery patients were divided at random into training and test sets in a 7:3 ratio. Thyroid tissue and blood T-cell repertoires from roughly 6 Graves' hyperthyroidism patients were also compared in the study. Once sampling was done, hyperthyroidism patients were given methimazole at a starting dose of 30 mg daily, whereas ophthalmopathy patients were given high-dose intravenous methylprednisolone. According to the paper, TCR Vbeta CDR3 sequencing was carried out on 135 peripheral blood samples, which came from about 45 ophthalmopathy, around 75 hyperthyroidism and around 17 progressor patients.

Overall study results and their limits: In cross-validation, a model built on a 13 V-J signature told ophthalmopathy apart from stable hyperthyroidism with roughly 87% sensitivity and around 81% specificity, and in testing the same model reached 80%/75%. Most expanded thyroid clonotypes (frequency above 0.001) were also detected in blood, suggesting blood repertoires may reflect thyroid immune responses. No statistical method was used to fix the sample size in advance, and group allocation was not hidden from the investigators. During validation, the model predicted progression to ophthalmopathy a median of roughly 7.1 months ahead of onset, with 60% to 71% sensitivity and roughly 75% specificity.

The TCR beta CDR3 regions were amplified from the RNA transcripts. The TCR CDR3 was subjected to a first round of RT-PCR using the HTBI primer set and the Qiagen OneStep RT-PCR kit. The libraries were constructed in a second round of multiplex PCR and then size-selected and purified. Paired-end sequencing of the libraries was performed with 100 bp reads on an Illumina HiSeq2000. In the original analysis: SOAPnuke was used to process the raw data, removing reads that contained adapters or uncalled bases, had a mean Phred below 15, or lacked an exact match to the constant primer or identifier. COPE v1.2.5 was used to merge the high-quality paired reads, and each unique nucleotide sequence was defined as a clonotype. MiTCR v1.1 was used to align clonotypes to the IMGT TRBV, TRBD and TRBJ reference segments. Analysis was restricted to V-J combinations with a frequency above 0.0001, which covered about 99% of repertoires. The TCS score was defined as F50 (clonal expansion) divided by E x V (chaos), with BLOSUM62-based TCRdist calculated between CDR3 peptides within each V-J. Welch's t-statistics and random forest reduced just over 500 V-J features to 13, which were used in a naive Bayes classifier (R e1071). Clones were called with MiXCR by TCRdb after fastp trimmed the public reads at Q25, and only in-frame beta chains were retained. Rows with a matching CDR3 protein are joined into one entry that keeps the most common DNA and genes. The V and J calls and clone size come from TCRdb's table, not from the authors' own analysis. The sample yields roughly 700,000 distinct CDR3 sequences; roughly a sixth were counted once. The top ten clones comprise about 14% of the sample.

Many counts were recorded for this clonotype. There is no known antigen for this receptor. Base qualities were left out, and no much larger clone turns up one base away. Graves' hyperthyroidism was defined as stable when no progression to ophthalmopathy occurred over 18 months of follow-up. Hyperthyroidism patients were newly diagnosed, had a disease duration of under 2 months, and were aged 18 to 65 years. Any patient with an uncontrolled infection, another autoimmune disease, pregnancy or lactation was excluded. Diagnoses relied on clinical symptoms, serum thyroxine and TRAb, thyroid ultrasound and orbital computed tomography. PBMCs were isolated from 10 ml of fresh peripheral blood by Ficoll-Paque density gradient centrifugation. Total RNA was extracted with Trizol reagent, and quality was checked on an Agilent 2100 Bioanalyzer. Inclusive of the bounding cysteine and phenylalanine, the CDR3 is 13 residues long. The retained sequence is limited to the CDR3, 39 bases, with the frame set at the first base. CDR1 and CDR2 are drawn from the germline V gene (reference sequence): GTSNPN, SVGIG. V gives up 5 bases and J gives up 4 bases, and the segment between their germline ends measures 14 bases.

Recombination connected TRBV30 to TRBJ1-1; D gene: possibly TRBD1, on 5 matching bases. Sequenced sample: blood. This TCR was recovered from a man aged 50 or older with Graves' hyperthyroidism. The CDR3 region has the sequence CAWGWGMGTEAFF. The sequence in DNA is TGTGCCTGGGGCTGGGGGATGGGCACTGAAGCTTTCTTT.